Shown below are 30 T cell receptor beta chains from a single sample sequenced in a study of response to subunit inactivated influenza vaccine. TCRdb called the RT-PCR reads again in MiXCR, with one record for every CDR3 protein. The sample includes about 170,000 distinct CDR3 sequences, about 12% of them seen just once. This same sample was also part of a study on T cells expressing NK-cell markers. From that second work: The TCR beta cDNA came from 5'RACE template switching with UMIs.

Sequenced material: CD8+ T cells sorted from PBMCs, taken about 13 days after vaccination. The receptors originated from a man aged 50 to 60 who received an inactivated influenza vaccine.

The chain joins TRBV13 to TRBJ2-3; 14 bases align to TRBD2. The CDR3 has 16 residues. V shed 5 bases, J shed 3 bases, and the junction held 4 bases outside the gene matches. The germline gives CDR1 PRHDT, CDR2 FYEKMQ (reference sequence). This CDR3 reads CASSTRTSGGTDTQYF. In DNA, the CDR3 is TGTGCCAGCAGCACCCGGACTAGCGGGGGGACAGATACGCAGTATTTT.

This clonotype was observed a few times. V is TRBV20-1 and J is TRBJ2-1; 11 bases agree with TRBD2. The CDR3 totals 12 residues. CDR1 and CDR2 (germline): DFQATT, SNEGSKA (reference sequence). The CDR3 nucleotides read TGCAGCGGGACTAGCGGCTACAATGAGCAGTTCTTC. This gives the protein CSGTSGYNEQFF.

The chain carries TRBV3-1 and TRBJ2-7; D may be TRBD1 (5 bases). There are 15 residues in the CDR3. Between the trimmed V and J ends, which lost 10 bases and 4 bases, there was a span of 23 bases. CDR1 and CDR2 (germline): LGHDT, YNNKEL (reference sequence). The CDR3 DNA is TGTGCCACCTGCCAACAGGCGCCTTTTACATACGAGCAGTACTTC. Its protein is CATCQQAPFTYEQYF.

The chain joins TRBV10-3 to TRBJ1-3; D is unresolved. This CDR3 is 12 amino acids long. The V and J ends lost 7 bases and 5 bases respectively, with 9 bases between them. The germline gives CDR1 ENHRY, CDR2 SYGVKD. CDR3 bases: TGTGCCATCATGGGCAAAAGAAACACCATATATTTT. This encodes CAIMGKRNTIYF.

This clonotype occurred many times. The rearrangement links TRBV7-9 to TRBJ2-7, with 7 bases lining up with TRBD1. V trimming: 5 bases; J trimming: 4 bases; junction bases outside the gene matches: 5. Germline V lookup: CDR1 SEHNR, CDR2 FQNEAQ (reference sequence). The CDR3 sequence is 13 residues long. This CDR3 reads CASSGRDRYEQYF. CDR3 in DNA: TGTGCCAGCAGCGGCCGGGACAGATACGAGCAGTACTTC.

The CDR3 coding sequence is TGTGCCAGCAGTGCTAGCGGGTCCCACTCCTACAATGAGCAGTTCTTC. Amino acid sequence: CASSASGSHSYNEQFF. The genes are TRBV9 and TRBJ2-1; 8 bases agree with TRBD2. CDR1 and CDR2 (germline): SGDLS, YYNGEE. CDR3 size: 16 residues. The V and J ends lost 5 bases and 0 bases, in that order; junction bases with no gene match: 7.

This clonotype came up a few times. V gene TRBV7-2 combines with J gene TRBJ2-7; possible D gene TRBD2, 7 bases. Germline CDR1 SGHTA, CDR2 FQGNSA. The CDR3 has 14 residues. The V end lost 0 bases, the J end lost 6 bases, and 12 bases lay between the germline ends. The CDR3 nucleotides read TGTGCCAGCAGCTTAGCCGGCGGGGGCCTCGAGCAGTACTTC. The encoded protein is CASSLAGGGLEQYF.

This chain uses TRBV27 with TRBJ2-3; no clear D gene. Trimming left V 2 bases short and J 6 bases short, with 12 bases between. The CDR3 runs 14 residues. CDR1 is MNHEY, CDR2 SMNVEV, per germline (reference sequence). CDR3 in DNA: TGTGCCAGCAGTTTAGGTACCCACGGTGATACGCAGTATTTT. It is translated as CASSLGTHGDTQYF.

In its sample, this clonotype was seen a few times. This rearrangement joins TRBV5-6 to TRBJ1-1, with D maybe TRBD1 (5 bases). Per the germline V gene, CDR1 is SGHDT and CDR2 is YYEEEE. Trimming took off 5 bases at V and 3 bases at J, with 8 bases between the two ends. The CDR3 sequence is 12 residues long. CDR3 in DNA: TGTGCCAGCAGACGACAGTACACTGAAGCTTTCTTT. Translated: CASRRQYTEAFF.

This rearrangement joins TRBV12-3 or TRBV12-4 to TRBJ1-2, with D tentatively TRBD1 (5 bases). The CDR3 contains 13 residues. V lost 5 bases and J 7 bases, leaving 14 bases between the germline ends. CDR3 bases: TGTGCCAGCAGTACCCCAGGGTTCCCTGGCTACACCTTC. Protein: CASSTPGFPGYTF.

The chain links TRBV3-1 to TRBJ2-5, with D unclear. V lost 0 bases to trimming and J lost 5 bases, with 10 bases between them. The CDR3 extends over 14 amino acids. Germline lookup yields CDR1 LGHDT and CDR2 YNNKEL (reference sequence). This CDR3 is CASSQDTPEETQYF. Here the CDR3 DNA reads TGTGCCAGCAGCCAAGACACCCCTGAGGAGACCCAGTACTTC.

V is TRBV15 and J is TRBJ1-6, with D possibly matching TRBD1 (6 bases). This CDR3 contains 15 residues. Germline CDR1 LNHNV, CDR2 YYDKDF (reference sequence). Trimming pared 5 bases from V and 9 bases from J, leaving 17 bases between. The CDR3 sequence is CATSEGDTGSSPLHF. CDR3 in DNA: TGTGCCACCAGCGAAGGGGACACCGGATCTTCACCCCTCCACTTT.

This clonotype was observed a few times. The chain links TRBV6-2 or TRBV6-3 to TRBJ2-5, with no clear D. V gave up 4 bases and J gave up 4 bases, with 7 bases separating them. Germline V lookup: CDR1 MNHEY, CDR2 SVGEGT. This CDR3 contains 12 residues. The CDR3 protein is CASSFNRETQYF. The DNA of the CDR3 is TGTGCCAGCAGTTTTAACAGAGAGACCCAGTACTTC.

V is TRBV6-5 and J is TRBJ2-7; 13 nucleotides agree with TRBD2. Germline V lookup: CDR1 MNHEY, CDR2 SVGAGI. CDR3 length equals 16 residues. V shed 2 bases, J shed 2 bases, and the junction held 3 bases outside the gene matches. CDR3 in amino acids: CASSYLGLAGAYEQYF. Here the CDR3 DNA reads TGTGCCAGCAGTTACCTCGGACTAGCGGGGGCCTACGAGCAGTACTTC.

The chain has TRBV3-1 and TRBJ2-7; 8 bases are shared with TRBD2. The ends lost 4 bases at V and 3 bases at J; junction bases unmatched: 8. The CDR3 is 15 residues long. Germline CDR1 is LGHDT and CDR2 is YNNKEL (reference sequence). CDR3 sequence: CASSRLAGPLYEQYF. CDR3 DNA: TGTGCCAGCAGCCGATTAGCGGGGCCTCTCTACGAGCAGTACTTC.

In this sample, this clonotype turned up a few times. V is TRBV12-3 or TRBV12-4 and J is TRBJ2-7; 8 bases align to TRBD2. CDR3 length equals 14 residues. V shed 7 bases and J 3 bases; nucleotides not matched to a gene: 8. The CDR3 spells CASNPGGADYEQYF. The CDR3 DNA follows: TGTGCCAGCAACCCCGGGGGGGCCGACTACGAGCAGTACTTC.

This clonotype was seen at least ten times. V gene TRBV30 combines with J gene TRBJ2-1; possibly TRBD2 for D (5 bases). The CDR3 contains 15 residues. The germline V gene has CDR1 GTSNPN and CDR2 SVGIG (reference sequence). Between the trimmed V and J ends, which lost 3 bases and 0 bases, there was a span of 12 bases. CDR3 residues: CAWSGGPSSYNEQFF. DNA of the CDR3: TGTGCCTGGAGCGGCGGGCCTAGCTCCTACAATGAGCAGTTCTTC.

In its sample, this clonotype was seen many times. The V gene is TRBV6-5, the J gene TRBJ2-1, with 7 bases that match TRBD1. Germline loops: CDR1 MNHEY, CDR2 SVGAGI. The V and J ends lost 0 bases and 8 bases, in that order; junction bases with no gene match: 1. The CDR3 is made up of 13 amino acids. CDR3 bases: TGTGCCAGCAGTTACTCTGGGACAGATGAGCAGTTCTTC. It specifies CASSYSGTDEQFF.

V is TRBV20-1 and J is TRBJ2-7; the D is unclear. From germline, CDR1 is DFQATT and CDR2 SNEGSKA (reference sequence). Trimming left V 3 bases short and J 2 bases short, with 8 bases between. This CDR3 spans 12 amino acids. In DNA, the CDR3 is TGCAGTGCTAGCCTAACTGCCTACGAGCAGTACTTC. It is translated as CSASLTAYEQYF.

The chain recombines TRBV2 with TRBJ2-7; 7 bases agree with TRBD1. The J segment lost 2 bases and the V segment lost 6 bases, leaving 4 bases of the junction unmatched. The germline V gene encodes CDR1 SNHLY and CDR2 FYNNEI. The CDR3 is 13 residues long. CDR3 region: CASSPGQPYEQYF. The CDR3 nucleotides are TGTGCCAGCAGCCCGGGACAGCCCTACGAGCAGTACTTC.

This clonotype was detected many times. The V and J genes are TRBV29-1 and TRBJ1-5; D perhaps matches TRBD1 (5 bases). CDR1 and CDR2 (germline): SQVTM, ANQGSEA. Trimming stripped 3 bases from V and 1 base from J, with 7 bases between. The CDR3 contains 13 residues. The CDR3 loop is CSVEEGSNQPQHF. The CDR3 region has the DNA TGCAGCGTTGAGGAGGGGAGCAATCAGCCCCAGCATTTT.

This clonotype has only a few counts. The genes are TRBV11-2 and TRBJ2-1, with TRBD2 matching 10 bases. Germline V gives CDR1 SGHAT, CDR2 FQNNGV. CDR3 length: 16 amino acids. V was clipped by 5 bases and J by 3 bases; unmatched bases: 7. This CDR3 is CASSRAGTSVYNEQFF. CDR3 in DNA: TGTGCCAGCAGCCGAGCGGGGACTAGCGTCTACAATGAGCAGTTCTTC.

The chain recombines TRBV12-3 or TRBV12-4 with TRBJ2-3; 7 nucleotides align to TRBD2. This CDR3 region has 15 residues. Trimming removed 3 bases from V and 5 bases from J; junction bases left unmatched: 8. CDR3 sequence (DNA): TGTGCCAGCAGTTTGAGCGGGGCTGCGGGAGATACGCAGTATTTT. Residues: CASSLSGAAGDTQYF.

This clonotype was seen at least ten times. The chain carries TRBV24-1 and TRBJ2-5; D is perhaps TRBD1 (6 bases). The CDR3 runs to 15 residues. Germline V gene sequence: CDR1 KGHDR, CDR2 SFDVKD. Trimming took 0 bases from V and 2 from J, leaving 9 bases between them. This CDR3 is CATSDLRDTQETQYF. The CDR3 nucleotides are TGTGCCACCAGTGATTTGCGGGACACTCAAGAGACCCAGTACTTC.

The chain links TRBV2 to TRBJ1-1; D is ambiguous. The CDR3 spans 11 residues. Trimming removed 6 bases from V and 1 base from J, with 3 bases in between. Germline values: CDR1 SNHLY, CDR2 FYNNEI. CDR3 in DNA: TGTGCCAGCAGGGAGAACACTGAAGCTTTCTTT. As protein: CASRENTEAFF.

This clonotype was picked up a small number of times. The V gene is TRBV29-1, the J gene TRBJ2-7; 7 nucleotides line up with TRBD1. This CDR3 is built from 13 residues. From germline, CDR1 is SQVTM and CDR2 ANQGSEA. Trimming took 3 bases from V and 0 from J; bases not matched to a gene: 2. In nucleotides, the CDR3 is TGCAGCGTTGAGAACAGGGGCTCCTACGAGCAGTACTTC. The encoded protein is CSVENRGSYEQYF.

This clonotype was seen only a few times. This sequence joins TRBV20-1 and TRBJ2-7, with a possible D match to TRBD2 (5 bases). Germline assignment: CDR1 DFQATT and CDR2 SNEGSKA (reference sequence). Trimming took off 6 bases at V and 3 bases at J, with 18 bases between the two ends. This CDR3 has 14 residues. The CDR3 loop reads CSAPGERAIYEQYF. CDR3 coding DNA: TGCAGTGCCCCTGGGGAGCGCGCCATCTACGAGCAGTACTTC.

This clonotype has just a few counts. The J gene is TRBJ1-4, the V gene TRBV13; 9 nucleotides align to TRBD1. Germline trimming cut 3 bases from V and 3 bases from J; bases unmatched to any gene: 8. CDR3 length: 17 amino acids. In germline, CDR1 is PRHDT, CDR2 FYEKMQ (reference sequence). The CDR3 is CASSFGGTGPSNEKLFF. In DNA form, the CDR3 reads TGTGCCAGCAGCTTCGGCGGGACAGGGCCCTCTAATGAAAAACTGTTTTTT.

The chain is built from TRBV7-8 and TRBJ2-1; tentatively, D is TRBD2 (6 bases). There are 14 residues in the CDR3. V was clipped by 5 bases and J by 2 bases, with 10 bases between them. CDR1 is SGHVS, CDR2 FQNEAQ, per germline. For the CDR3, the DNA is TGTGCCAGCAGCATCGGGGGAGCCTACAATGAGCAGTTCTTC. Translation gives CASSIGGAYNEQFF.

This clonotype appeared a few times. The chain couples TRBV6-1 to TRBJ2-1, with 9 bases aligning to TRBD2. The CDR3 loop spans 16 amino acids. Germline CDR1 is MNHNS and CDR2 is SASEGT. V lost 8 bases and J lost 3; bases outside the gene matches: 11. In nucleotides, the CDR3 is TGTGCCAGCGACCCTAGCGGGATAGTTAGCTACAATGAGCAGTTCTTC. Protein: CASDPSGIVSYNEQFF.